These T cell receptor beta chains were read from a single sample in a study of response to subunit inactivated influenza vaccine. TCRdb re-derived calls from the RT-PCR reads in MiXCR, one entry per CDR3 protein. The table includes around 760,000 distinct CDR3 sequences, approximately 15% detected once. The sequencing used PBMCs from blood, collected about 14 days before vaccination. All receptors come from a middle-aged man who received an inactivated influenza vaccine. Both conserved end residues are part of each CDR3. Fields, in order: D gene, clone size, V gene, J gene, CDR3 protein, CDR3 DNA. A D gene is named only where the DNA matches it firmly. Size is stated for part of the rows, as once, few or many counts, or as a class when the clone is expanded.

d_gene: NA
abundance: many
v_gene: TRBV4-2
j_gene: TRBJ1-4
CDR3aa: CASRVDERSPGGKLFF
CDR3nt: TGTGCCAGCAGGGTTGACGAAAGGTCCCCAGGAGGGAAACTGTTTTTT

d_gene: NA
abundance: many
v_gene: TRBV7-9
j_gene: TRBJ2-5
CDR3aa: CASSLYPEETQYF
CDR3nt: TGTGCCAGCAGCTTATACCCAGAAGAGACCCAGTACTTC

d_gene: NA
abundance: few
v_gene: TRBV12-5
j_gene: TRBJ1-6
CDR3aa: CASGLEPGPNSPLHF
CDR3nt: TGTGCTAGTGGTTTGGAGCCGGGACCTAATTCACCCCTCCACTTT

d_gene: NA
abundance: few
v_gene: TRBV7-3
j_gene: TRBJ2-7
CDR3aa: CASSLIPGAIEQYF
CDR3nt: TGTGCCAGCAGCTTAATCCCGGGGGCCATCGAGCAGTACTTC

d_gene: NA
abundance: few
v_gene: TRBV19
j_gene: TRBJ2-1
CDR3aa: CASSPRWDLPEQFF
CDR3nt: TGTGCCAGTAGTCCCCGTTGGGACCTCCCAGAGCAGTTCTTC

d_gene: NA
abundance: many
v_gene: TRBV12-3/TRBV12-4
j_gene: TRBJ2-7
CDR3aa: CASSKGEEQYF
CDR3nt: TGTGCCAGCAGCAAAGGGGAAGAGCAGTACTTC

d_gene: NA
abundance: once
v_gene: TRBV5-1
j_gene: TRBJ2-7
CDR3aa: CASSLGGTRTWEQYF
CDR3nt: TGCGCCAGCAGCTTAGGAGGGACACGGACGTGGGAGCAGTACTTC

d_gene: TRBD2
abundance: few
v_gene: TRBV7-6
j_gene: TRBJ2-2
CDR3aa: CASRLTSGYTGELFF
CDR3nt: TGTGCCAGCAGGTTGACTAGCGGGTACACCGGGGAGCTGTTTTTT

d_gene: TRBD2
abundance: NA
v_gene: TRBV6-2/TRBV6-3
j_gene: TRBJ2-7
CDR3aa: CASSSLSGGPSYEQYF
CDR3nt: TGTGCCAGCAGTTCCCTTTCGGGAGGGCCGTCCTACGAGCAGTACTTC

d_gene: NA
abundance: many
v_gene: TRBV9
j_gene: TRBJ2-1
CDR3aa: CASSVEFQGRNEQFF
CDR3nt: TGTGCCAGCAGCGTAGAGTTCCAGGGGAGGAATGAGCAGTTCTTC

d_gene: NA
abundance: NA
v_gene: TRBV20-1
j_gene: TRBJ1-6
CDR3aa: CSARDRAGRGSPLHF
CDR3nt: TGCAGTGCTAGAGATAGGGCAGGGAGAGGGTCACCCCTCCACTTT

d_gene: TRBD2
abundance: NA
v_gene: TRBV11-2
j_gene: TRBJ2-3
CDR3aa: CASSPVRAGGFADTQYF
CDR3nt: TGTGCCAGCAGCCCCGTCCGGGCGGGAGGTTTCGCAGATACGCAGTATTTT

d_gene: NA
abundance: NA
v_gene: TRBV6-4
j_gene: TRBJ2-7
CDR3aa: CASSRQLGYEQYF
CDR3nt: TGTGCCAGCAGCCGACAGCTAGGCTACGAGCAGTACTTC

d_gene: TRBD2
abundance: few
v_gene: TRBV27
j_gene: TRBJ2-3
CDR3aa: CASSLLAGLKHGTDTQYF
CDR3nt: TGTGCCAGCAGCCTTCTAGCGGGACTTAAACATGGGACAGATACGCAGTATTTT

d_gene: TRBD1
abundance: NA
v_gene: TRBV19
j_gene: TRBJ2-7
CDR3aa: CASSQGAFSYEQYF
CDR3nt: TGTGCCAGTAGCCAGGGGGCCTTCTCCTACGAGCAGTACTTC